The rows below give T cell receptor beta chains drawn from one sample of a study of shared clonotypes between healthy human individuals. Assay used: immunoSEQ multiplex PCR; TCRdb lists only in-frame clones, some missing. The sample yields a few million clones, almost 96% seen once. Sample: naive CD4+ T cells sorted from blood. The receptors were gathered from a man aged 18 to 30 in good health. The CDR3 runs from the conserved cysteine through the conserved F or W. Fields, in order: clone size, V gene, D gene, CDR3 length, J gene, CDR3 DNA, CDR3 protein. A D gene is named only where the DNA matches it firmly. Rows may omit the clone size; those that give it use once, few, many or a size class.

.	TRBV10-1	.	13	TRBJ1-2	TGCGCCAGCAGTGAGGGGAAGGGTTATGGCTACACCTTC	CASSEGKGYGYTF
few	TRBV7-2	.	14	TRBJ1-3	TGTGCCAGCAGCTTAGGGCCCTCTGGAAACACCATATATTTT	CASSLGPSGNTIYF
.	TRBV5-1	.	13	TRBJ2-7	TGCGCCAGCAGCTTGAATGAGGGGGACGAGCAGTACTTC	CASSLNEGDEQYF
once	TRBV9	.	15	TRBJ1-5	TGTGCCAGCAGCGTAGAAGGCTATAGCAATCAGCCCCAGCATTTT	CASSVEGYSNQPQHF
.	TRBV30	.	14	TRBJ2-6	TGTGCCTGGAGGCGGGATGGCGGGGCCAACGTCCTGACTTTC	CAWRRDGGANVLTF
once	TRBV6-5	.	15	TRBJ1-2	TGTGCCAGCGGACCCTCGTCGGGGGCGGGCTATGGCTACACCTTC	CASGPSSGAGYGYTF
.	TRBV11-2	.	15	TRBJ1-5	TGTGCCAGCAGCTTAGGAGGACGGAGCAATCAGCCCCAGCATTTT	CASSLGGRSNQPQHF
.	TRBV28	.	13	TRBJ2-7	TGTGCCAGCAGTCCCGGGAACTGGGGCGAGCAGTACTTC	CASSPGNWGEQYF
.	TRBV5-8	.	15	TRBJ1-1	TGTGCCAGCAGCTCCAAGGGGCGGCCCAACACTGAAGCTTTCTTT	CASSSKGRPNTEAFF
.	TRBV13	.	14	TRBJ1-1	TGTGCCAGCAGCTTTTGGCAGCAGAACACTGAAGCTTTCTTT	CASSFWQQNTEAFF
.	TRBV6-7	TRBD1	18	TRBJ1-4	TGTGCCAGCAGTTATTTAAGAGAGGGGACAGGGTTCAATGAAAAACTGTTTTTT	CASSYLREGTGFNEKLFF
.	TRBV2	.	12	TRBJ1-1	TGTGCCAGCAGCTTGGGACCGATCTCAGCTTTCTTT	CASSLGPISAFF
.	TRBV6-5	TRBD1	11	TRBJ2-7	TGTGCCAGCTCTCAGGGGGCCGAGCAGTACTTC	CASSQGAEQYF
.	TRBV7-2	TRBD1	15	TRBJ2-7	TGTGCCAGCAGTCTAACCGGGACAGGTCCCTACGAGCAGTACTTC	CASSLTGTGPYEQYF
.	TRBV7-8	.	14	TRBJ2-2	TGTGCCAGCAGCTTAGCACGGAACACCGGGGAGCTGTTTTTT	CASSLARNTGELFF
.	TRBV6-5	.	13	TRBJ2-7	TGTGCCAGCAGTTACGACAGTAGGTACGAGCAGTACTTC	CASSYDSRYEQYF
.	TRBV5-1	.	14	TRBJ2-7	TGCGCCAGCAGCTCGACACCGGGGAACTACGAGCAGTACTTC	CASSSTPGNYEQYF
.	TRBV4-3	.	15	TRBJ1-2	TGCGCCAGCAGCCAAGATCAGGTAGCCGTGTACGGCTACACCTTC	CASSQDQVAVYGYTF
.	TRBV2	.	14	TRBJ2-7	TGTGCCAGCAGGAAGGAAGGAAACTCCTACGAGCAGTACTTC	CASRKEGNSYEQYF
few	TRBV19	.	11	TRBJ2-1	TGTGCCAGTAGTAGGTACAATGAGCAGTTCTTC	CASSRYNEQFF
.	TRBV6-5	.	11	TRBJ2-5	TGTGCCAGCAGTTCCCGAGAGACCCAGTACTTC	CASSSRETQYF
once	TRBV18	.	12	TRBJ2-5	TGTGCCAGCTCACCCAAAGAAGAGACCCAGTACTTC	CASSPKEETQYF
once	TRBV6-5	.	13	TRBJ2-2	TGTGCCAGCATGTCACCGAACACCGGGGAGCTGTTTTTT	CASMSPNTGELFF
.	TRBV29-1	.	17	TRBJ2-3	TGCAGCGCCTCAAGGGGGGGCCTGGGCCGCATTACGGATACGCAGTATTTT	CSASRGGLGRITDTQYF
.	TRBV6-5	.	15	TRBJ2-7	TGTGCCAGCAGTTACTCATCGCAGGGACCCTACGAGCAGTACTTC	CASSYSSQGPYEQYF
.	TRBV10-3	.	13	TRBJ2-7	TGTGCCACCATTATGGACGGAGTTTCAGAGCAGTACTTC	CATIMDGVSEQYF
.	TRBV4-3	TRBD2	16	TRBJ2-2	TGCGCCAGCAGCCAAGCTAGCGGGAGCGACACCGGGGAGCTGTTTTTT	CASSQASGSDTGELFF
.	TRBV7-6	TRBD1	15	TRBJ2-2	TGTGCCAGCAGCTCCGGACAGGGCGGTATCGGGGAGCTGTTTTTT	CASSSGQGGIGELFF
.	TRBV19	.	20	TRBJ1-5	TGTGCCAGTAGTATGGGGATGGGGCAGGGCGTCATATTTAGCAATCAGCCCCAGCATTTT	CASSMGMGQGVIFSNQPQHF